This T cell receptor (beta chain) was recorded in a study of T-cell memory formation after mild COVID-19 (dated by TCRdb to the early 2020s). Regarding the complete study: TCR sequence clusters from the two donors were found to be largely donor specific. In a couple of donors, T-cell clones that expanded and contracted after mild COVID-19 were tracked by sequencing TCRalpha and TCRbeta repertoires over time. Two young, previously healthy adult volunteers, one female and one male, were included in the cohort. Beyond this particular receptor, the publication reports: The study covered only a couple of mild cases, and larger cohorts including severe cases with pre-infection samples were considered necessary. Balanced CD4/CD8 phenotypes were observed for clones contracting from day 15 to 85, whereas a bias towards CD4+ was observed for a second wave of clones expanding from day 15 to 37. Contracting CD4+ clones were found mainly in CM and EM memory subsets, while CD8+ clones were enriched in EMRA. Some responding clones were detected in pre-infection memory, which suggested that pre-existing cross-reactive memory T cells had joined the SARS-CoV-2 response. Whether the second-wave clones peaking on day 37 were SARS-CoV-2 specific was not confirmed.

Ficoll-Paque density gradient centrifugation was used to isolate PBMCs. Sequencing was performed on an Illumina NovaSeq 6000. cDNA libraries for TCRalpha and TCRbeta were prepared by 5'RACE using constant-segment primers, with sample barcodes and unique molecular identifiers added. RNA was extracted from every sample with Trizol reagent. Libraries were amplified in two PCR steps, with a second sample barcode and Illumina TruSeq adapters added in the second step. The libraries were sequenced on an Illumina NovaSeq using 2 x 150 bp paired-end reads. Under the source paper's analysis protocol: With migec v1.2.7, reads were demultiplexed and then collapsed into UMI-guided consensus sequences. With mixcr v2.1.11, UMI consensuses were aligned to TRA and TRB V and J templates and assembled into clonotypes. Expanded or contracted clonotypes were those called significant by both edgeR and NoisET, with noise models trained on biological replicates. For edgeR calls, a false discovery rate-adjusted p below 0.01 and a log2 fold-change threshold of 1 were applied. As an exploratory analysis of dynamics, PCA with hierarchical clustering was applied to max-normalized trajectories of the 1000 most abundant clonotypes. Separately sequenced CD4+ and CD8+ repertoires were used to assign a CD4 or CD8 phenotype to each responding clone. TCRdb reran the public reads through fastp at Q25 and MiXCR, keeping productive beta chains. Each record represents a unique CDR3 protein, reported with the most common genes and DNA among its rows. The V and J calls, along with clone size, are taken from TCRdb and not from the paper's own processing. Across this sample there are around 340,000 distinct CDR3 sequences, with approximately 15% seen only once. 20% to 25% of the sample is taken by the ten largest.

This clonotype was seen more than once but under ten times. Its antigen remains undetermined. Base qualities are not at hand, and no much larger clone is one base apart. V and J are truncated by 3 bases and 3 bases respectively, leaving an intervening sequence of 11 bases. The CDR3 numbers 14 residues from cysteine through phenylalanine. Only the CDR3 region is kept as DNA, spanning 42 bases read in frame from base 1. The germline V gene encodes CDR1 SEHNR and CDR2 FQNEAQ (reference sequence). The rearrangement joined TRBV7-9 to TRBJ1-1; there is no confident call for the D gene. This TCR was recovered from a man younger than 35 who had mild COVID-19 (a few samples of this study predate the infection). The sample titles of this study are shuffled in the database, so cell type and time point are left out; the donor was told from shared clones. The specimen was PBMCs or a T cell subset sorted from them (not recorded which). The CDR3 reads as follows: CASSLPGGYTEAFF. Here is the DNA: TGTGCCAGCAGCTTGCCGGGAGGGTACACTGAAGCTTTCTTT.